This T cell receptor (beta chain) appears in the sequencing data of a study of shared clonotypes between healthy human individuals. Whole-study results and caveats: An effect of sequencing depth on clonotype sharing among donors was expected. Clonotypes not shared had lower generation probabilities than those common to all four donors. Enrolling few donors narrowed the genetic and exposure-history diversity that was represented. Rarefaction showed sorted-subset sequencing was incomplete despite large depth.

Assay: immunoSEQ multiplex PCR; the TCRdb copy retains only in-frame clones and omits some. The repertoire holds about 2,500,000 clones, with more than 90% as singletons. V lost 5 bases, J lost 4 bases, and 5 bases stayed unmatched. The CDR3 loop spans 14 amino acids. Per the germline V gene, CDR1 is SEHNR and CDR2 is FQNEAQ (reference sequence). On this clone itself: The antigen remains unidentified.

The TCR originated in a man younger than 35 in good health. The chain employs TRBV7-9 and TRBJ1-5; 7 nucleotides agree with TRBD1. Source material: naive CD4+ T cells sorted from blood. Subset here: CD45RA+ positively selected. CDR3 sequence reads: CASSLGTANQPQHF. The CDR3 coding sequence is TGTGCCAGCAGCCTAGGGACAGCTAATCAGCCCCAGCATTTT.